This T cell receptor beta chain was recorded in a study of technical replicates of blood from several donors. Germline V gene sequence: CDR1 SNHLY, CDR2 FYNNEI. There are 15 residues in the CDR3. V was clipped by 2 bases and J by 1 base, with 11 bases between them. The assay was immunoSEQ multiplex PCR, and TCRdb's table has in-frame clones only and misses some. The data contain tens of thousands of clones, around nine tenths of them singletons. The sample consisted of T cells isolated from PBMCs. The rearrangement joins TRBV2 to TRBJ1-1; tentatively, D is TRBD1 (6 bases). The TCR was taken from a human donor in good health. Written as DNA, the CDR3 is TGTGCCAGCAGTGAACGACAGGTAGCGAACACTGAAGCTTTCTTT. Its protein is CASSERQVANTEAFF.